This note documents a single T cell receptor (beta chain) sequence. The data derive from a study of blood T cell repertoires in COVID-19. Study information: Specimens from acute and convalescent COVID-19 originated in the United States, Italy and Spain. PBMCs, B-cell-depleted T cells, or T cells were the source of the cDNA or gDNA that made up the material.

As processed by the authors: Reference gene primer amplification gave nucleated cell count estimates. Method: immunoSEQ multiplex PCR; TCRdb's copy keeps in-frame clones and lacks some. Clone size and the V and J calls come from that table; the DNA yielded D and trimming. Here the sample spans fewer than 150,000 clones, approximately 85% being singletons. What was sequenced was peripheral blood. The sequence was collected from a human donor in a cohort sampled during active COVID-19.

In DNA, the CDR3 is TGTGCCACCAGCAGGGGGGACACTGAGGTCTACGAGCAGTACTTC. The encoded protein is CATSRGDTEVYEQYF. The rearrangement links TRBV15 to TRBJ2-7; a weak D match, TRBD1 (6 bases). CDR3 size: 15 residues. Trimming cost V 3 bases and J 3 bases, with 15 bases left between them. In germline, CDR1 is LNHNV, CDR2 YYDKDF (reference sequence).